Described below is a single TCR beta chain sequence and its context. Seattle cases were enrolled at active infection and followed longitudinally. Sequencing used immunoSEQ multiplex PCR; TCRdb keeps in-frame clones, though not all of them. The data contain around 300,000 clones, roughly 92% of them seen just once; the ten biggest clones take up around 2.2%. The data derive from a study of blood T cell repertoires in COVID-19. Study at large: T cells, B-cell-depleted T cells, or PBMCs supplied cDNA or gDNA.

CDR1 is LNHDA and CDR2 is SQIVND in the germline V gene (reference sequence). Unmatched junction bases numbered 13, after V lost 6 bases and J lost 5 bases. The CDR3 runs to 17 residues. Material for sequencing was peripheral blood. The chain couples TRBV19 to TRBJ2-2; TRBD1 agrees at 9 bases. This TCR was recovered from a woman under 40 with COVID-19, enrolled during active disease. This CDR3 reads CASSPGTGWSETGELFF. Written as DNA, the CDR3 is TGTGCCAGTAGCCCCGGGACAGGGTGGTCTGAAACCGGGGAGCTGTTTTTT.